Listed here is a single TCR beta chain. Its specificity is not known. The data stem from a study of CD8 T cells in Susac syndrome. Points from the study as a whole: In its TCR sequencing and HLA analysis, the study acknowledged that the number of individuals was relatively small.

Sequencing of TCR beta drew on CD8+ and CD4+ T cells from blood. As judged by recently defined diagnostic criteria, patients with Susac syndrome had definite or probable disease. There are 16 residues in the CDR3. Germline V gene data show CDR1 as SGHRS and CDR2 as YFSETQ. Trimming took off 4 bases at V and 1 base at J, with 16 bases between the two ends. An input of about 0.5 to 1 ug of RNA was subjected to reverse transcription using random hexamers. Each CDR3 protein is one row after TCRdb ran MiXCR on the immunoSEQ multiplex PCR reads. The data hold around 190,000 distinct CDR3 sequences, with roughly 92% observed a single time.

This sequence joins TRBV5-1 and TRBJ2-3; D may be TRBD2 (5 bases). Sequencing was carried out using CD4+ T cells from PBMCs. This sequence originates from a human donor with Susac syndrome. CDR3 loop: CASSPGAERRTDTQYF. Here the CDR3 DNA reads TGCGCCAGCAGCCCAGGAGCGGAGCGTCGCACAGATACGCAGTATTTT.